Detailed here is one TCR beta chain. Germline CDR1 and CDR2: MGHRA and YSYEKL. CDR3 length equals 17 residues. Trimming at V came to 4 bases and at J to 0 bases, leaving 8 bases not matched to a gene. This sample is part of a study of blood T cell repertoires in COVID-19. Patients from Seattle were sampled longitudinally, starting during active infection. Using immunoSEQ multiplex PCR, the repertoire was profiled, and TCRdb retains in-frame clones only, with some absent. Of 150,000 to 200,000 clones listed, 60% to 85% are singletons. The V and J genes are TRBV4-1 and TRBJ2-2; 7 bases agree with TRBD1. This receptor was identified in a woman aged 60-70 years with COVID-19, enrolled during active disease. The specimen sequenced was peripheral blood. CDR3: CASSLLQGPANTGELFF. CDR3 nucleotide sequence: TGCGCCAGCAGCCTCTTACAGGGGCCAGCGAACACCGGGGAGCTGTTTTTT.